The 13 T cell receptor beta chains below were found in one sample sequenced in a study of PD-1 and CTLA-4 blockade in melanoma. Repertoires were generated with immunoSEQ multiplex PCR, while TCRdb's copy carries only in-frame clones and drops some. The data show approximately 33,000 clones, with 85% to 95% seen just once and less than 10% held by the top ten. This specimen consisted of CD8+ T cells from peripheral blood, obtained from a patient given anti-PD-1 treatment. The receptors derive from a human donor with melanoma.

The rearrangement links TRBV2 to TRBJ2-7, with D unclear. The germline V gene encodes CDR1 SNHLY and CDR2 FYNNEI. Trimming stripped 4 bases from V and 4 bases from J, with 11 bases between. There are 13 residues in the CDR3. CDR3 loop: CASSASFFYEQYF. The DNA of the CDR3 is TGTGCCAGCAGTGCCAGTTTTTTTTACGAGCAGTACTTC.

This rearrangement joins TRBV10-1 to TRBJ2-3; unclear D gene. Looked up from germline, CDR1 is WNHNN and CDR2 is SYGVQD (reference sequence). Trimming took 3 bases from V and 2 from J, leaving 12 bases between them. The CDR3 covers 15 residues. The CDR3 is CASSEQRKFTDTQYF. CDR3 sequence (DNA): TGCGCCAGCAGTGAACAGAGGAAATTCACAGATACGCAGTATTTT.

The chain carries TRBV6-6 and TRBJ2-2; D is perhaps TRBD1 (5 bases). Germline lookup yields CDR1 MNHNY and CDR2 SVGAGI (reference sequence). This CDR3 has 14 residues. Trimming shortened V by 4 bases and J by 3 bases, and 9 bases separated the two germline ends. CDR3 sequence: CASSSQEYTGELFF. The DNA of the CDR3 is TGTGCCAGCAGTTCACAGGAATACACCGGGGAGCTGTTTTTT.

The chain carries TRBV7-9 and TRBJ1-1; D remains ambiguous. This CDR3 has 12 residues. Germline V gene lookup returns CDR1 SEHNR and CDR2 FQNEAQ (reference sequence). The V and J ends lost 5 bases and 6 bases respectively, with 10 bases between them. This CDR3 is CASSRPDAEAFF. CDR3 nucleotide sequence: TGTGCCAGCAGCCGTCCGGACGCTGAAGCTTTCTTT. Supplemented by reference TRBV7-9 and TRBJ1-1, the full variable domain reads DTGVSQNPRHKITKRGQNVTFRCDPISEHNRLYWYRQTLGQGPEFLTYFQNEAQLEKSRLLSDRFSAERPKGSFSTLEIQRTEQGDSAMYLCASSRPDAEAFFGQGTRLTVV.

The chain recombines TRBV4-1 with TRBJ1-1; D is perhaps TRBD1 (5 bases). Per the germline V gene, CDR1 is MGHRA and CDR2 is YSYEKL. V lost 4 bases to trimming and J lost 6 bases, with 12 bases between them. This CDR3 contains 13 residues. The CDR3 sequence is CASSPDINAEAFF. CDR3 in DNA: TGCGCCAGCAGCCCGGACATTAACGCTGAAGCTTTCTTT.

This rearrangement joins TRBV6-5 to TRBJ2-5; TRBD2 might be the D (6 bases). The V gene lost 2 bases and the J gene lost 3 bases, with 16 bases spanning the gap. The length of the CDR3 is 16 residues. Germline CDR1 and CDR2: MNHEY and SVGAGI. The CDR3 region is CASSYVTGSGEETQYF. The DNA for the CDR3 is TGTGCCAGCAGTTACGTCACAGGTTCGGGGGAAGAGACCCAGTACTTC.

This chain links TRBV19 with TRBJ2-1, with 10 bases fitting TRBD1. The CDR3 consists of 15 residues. Trimming cost V 5 bases and J 5 bases; bases outside gene matches: 6. Germline CDR1 and CDR2: LNHDA and SQIVND (reference sequence). The CDR3 sequence: CASSSPGQGNNEQFF. The CDR3 DNA sequence: TGTGCCAGTAGTTCACCGGGACAGGGGAACAATGAGCAGTTCTTC.

The chain employs TRBV14 and TRBJ2-3; D is uncertain. The CDR3 runs to 13 residues. Germline-derived CDR1 and CDR2 are SGHDN and FVKESK. Trimming cost V 3 bases and J 5 bases, with 9 bases left between them. This CDR3 is CASSHYEEDTQYF. The CDR3 nucleotides are TGTGCCAGCAGCCATTATGAGGAAGATACGCAGTATTTT.

This clone was recorded only once. The chain carries TRBV7-9 and TRBJ1-1; unclear D gene. V was shortened by 1 base and J by 0 bases, with 9 bases between the two germline ends. The CDR3 covers 15 residues. In germline, CDR1 is SEHNR, CDR2 FQNEAQ (reference sequence). CDR3: CASSLEAGMNTEAFF. CDR3 nucleotide sequence: TGTGCCAGCAGCTTAGAGGCAGGTATGAACACTGAAGCTTTCTTT. The whole variable domain, filled in from reference TRBV7-9 and TRBJ1-1, reads DTGVSQNPRHKITKRGQNVTFRCDPISEHNRLYWYRQTLGQGPEFLTYFQNEAQLEKSRLLSDRFSAERPKGSFSTLEIQRTEQGDSAMYLCASSLEAGMNTEAFFGQGTRLTVV.

V and J are TRBV30 and TRBJ1-1; a possible D gene is TRBD1 (5 bases). V shed 0 bases and J shed 5 bases, with 13 bases lying between them. There are 14 residues in the CDR3. Per the germline V gene, CDR1 is GTSNPN and CDR2 is SVGIG (reference sequence). The CDR3: CAWSVIQGGTEAFF. Here the CDR3 DNA reads TGTGCCTGGAGTGTTATCCAGGGAGGAACTGAAGCTTTCTTT.

V is TRBV2 and J is TRBJ1-2; maybe TRBD1 (5 bases). CDR1 and CDR2 (germline): SNHLY, FYNNEI. The length of the CDR3 is 15 residues. Deletions cut 1 base from V and 0 bases from J, with 9 bases between. CDR3 region: CASSEGGFSNYGYTF. CDR3 DNA sequence: TGTGCCAGCAGTGAAGGGGGCTTTTCTAACTATGGCTACACCTTC.

The rearrangement links TRBV29-1 to TRBJ2-5, with TRBD1 matching 8 bases. From germline, CDR1 is SQVTM and CDR2 ANQGSEA. This CDR3 has 17 residues. Trimming took 0 bases from V and 1 from J; bases not matched to a gene: 10. DNA for the CDR3: TGCAGCGTTGAAGATCGAACCGACAGGGGACCCCAAGAGACCCAGTACTTC. Its protein product is CSVEDRTDRGPQETQYF.

This chain links TRBV6-5 with TRBJ2-1; 8 nucleotides match TRBD1. CDR1 is MNHEY and CDR2 is SVGAGI in the germline V gene. V shed 2 bases and J 5 bases; nucleotides not matched to a gene: 8. This CDR3 spans 16 amino acids. The CDR3: CASSYTGQGFDNEQFF. CDR3 DNA sequence: TGTGCCAGCAGTTACACCGGACAGGGCTTCGACAATGAGCAGTTCTTC.